This TCR beta chain was profiled in a study of blood T cell repertoires in COVID-19. The overall study: PBMCs, B-cell-depleted T cells, or T cells were the source of the cDNA or gDNA that made up the material.

Assay: immunoSEQ multiplex PCR; the TCRdb copy retains only in-frame clones and omits some. The sample yields about 240,000 clones, 85% to 90% seen once. CDR1 is KGHSH and CDR2 is LQKENI in the germline V gene. Trimming left V 4 bases short and J 2 bases short, with 15 bases between. The CDR3 is 15 residues long. Donors in Cohort 3 who had recovered were those with two negative PCRs, healthcare professional clearance, or resolution of their symptoms. The J gene is TRBJ2-7, the V gene TRBV18; D may be TRBD2 (6 bases). Sequencing was carried out using PBMCs or T cells enriched from blood (not recorded which). The origin of this receptor is a woman aged 30 to 39 who had recovered from COVID-19. In DNA form, the CDR3 reads TGTGCCAGCTCACTTAAACGGGACTCCCCCTACGAGCAGTACTTC. Encoded protein: CASSLKRDSPYEQYF. Full variable domain (missing parts from reference TRBV18 and TRBJ2-7): NAGVMQNPRHLVRRRGQEARLRCSPMKGHSHVYWYRQLPEEGLKFMVYLQKENIIDESGMPKERFSAEFPKEGPSILRIQQVVRGDSAAYFCASSLKRDSPYEQYFGPGTRLTVT.